This TCR beta chain stems from a study of CD8 T cells in Susac syndrome. V lost 6 bases, J lost 0 bases, and 17 bases lay in between. Germline V gives CDR1 SQVTM, CDR2 ANQGSEA. This CDR3 region has 15 residues. In contrast to the negatively isolated CD8+ and CD4+ T cells, TEMRA cells were FACS-enriched. An input of about 0.5 to 1 ug of RNA was subjected to reverse transcription using random hexamers. TCRdb recomputed calls from the immunoSEQ multiplex PCR reads with MiXCR, one row per CDR3 protein. There are tens of thousands of distinct CDR3 sequences in the sample; nearly 96% occur only once, and approximately 0.1% lies in the top ten.

The sequence was collected from a human donor with multiple sclerosis. This chain uses TRBV29-1 with TRBJ1-1, with no clear D. Sample: CD4+ T cells from PBMCs. The CDR3 region is CSVSGRVAMNTEAFF. The DNA of the CDR3 is TGCAGCGTCTCCGGACGGGTAGCCATGAACACTGAAGCTTTCTTT.